The clone carrying this T cell receptor (beta chain) is labeled as medium-sized. Its antigen remains unidentified. The read terminates 3 residues ahead of where the CDR3 ends, so the germline J gene completes it. Repertoires were generated with immunoSEQ multiplex PCR, while TCRdb's copy carries only in-frame clones and drops some. The sample has 15,000 to 20,000 clones, none seen only once. The data originate from a study of T cell clonality in common variable immunodeficiency. Germline CDR1 is SQVTM and CDR2 is ANQGSEA. The ends were cut back, 5 bases at V and 5 bases at J, with 21 bases in the middle. The CDR3 spans 15 residues. Study results and limitations: Compared with controls, CVID subjects had fewer shared TCRbeta clones. Compared with healthy controls, CVID subjects showed increased TCRbeta clonality, mostly in about a third. Common variable immunodeficiency TCR beta sequences reportedly had fewer deletions and N-nucleotide insertions.

CVID subjects were around 16 female and under 35 male, aged about 8 to 65. Donors gave roughly 5 to 8 ml heparinized peripheral whole blood. The receptor was derived from a human donor with common variable immunodeficiency. The chain joins TRBV29-1 to TRBJ1-1; D possibly corresponds to TRBD1 (6 bases). The specimen was peripheral blood mononuclear cells. This CDR3 is CSVKLLGGQGTEAFF. The sequenced CDR3 bases are TGCAGCGTTAAGCTGCTCGGGGGGCAGGGAACTGAA.